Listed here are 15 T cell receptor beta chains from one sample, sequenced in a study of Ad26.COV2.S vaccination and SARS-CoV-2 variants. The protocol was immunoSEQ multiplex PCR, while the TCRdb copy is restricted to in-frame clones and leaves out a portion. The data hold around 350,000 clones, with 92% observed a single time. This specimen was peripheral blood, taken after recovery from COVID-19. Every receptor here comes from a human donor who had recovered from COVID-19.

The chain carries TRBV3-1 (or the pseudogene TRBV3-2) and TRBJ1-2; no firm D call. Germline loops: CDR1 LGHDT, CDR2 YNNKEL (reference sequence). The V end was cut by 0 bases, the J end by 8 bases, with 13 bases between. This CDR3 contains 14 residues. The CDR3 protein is CASSQEGSGEGYTF. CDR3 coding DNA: TGTGCCAGCAGCCAAGAGGGTAGTGGAGAAGGCTACACCTTC.

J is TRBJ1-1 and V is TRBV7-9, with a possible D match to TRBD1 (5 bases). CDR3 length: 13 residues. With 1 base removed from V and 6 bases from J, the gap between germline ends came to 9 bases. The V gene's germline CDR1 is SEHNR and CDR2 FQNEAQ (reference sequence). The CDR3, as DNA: TGTGCCAGCAGCTTAGTCGGCAGGGCTGAAGCTTTCTTT. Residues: CASSLVGRAEAFF.

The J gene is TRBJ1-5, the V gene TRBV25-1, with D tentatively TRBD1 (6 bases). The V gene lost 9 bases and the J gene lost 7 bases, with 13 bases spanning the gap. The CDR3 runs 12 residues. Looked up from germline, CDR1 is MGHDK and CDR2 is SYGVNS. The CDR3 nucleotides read TGTGCCAGTCAACAGGGTGACCAGCCCCAGCATTTT. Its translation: CASQQGDQPQHF.

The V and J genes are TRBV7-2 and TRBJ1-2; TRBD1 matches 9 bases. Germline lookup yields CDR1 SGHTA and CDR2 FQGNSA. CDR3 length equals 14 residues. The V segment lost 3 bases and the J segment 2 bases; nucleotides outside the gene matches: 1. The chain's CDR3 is CASSFGTGNYGYTF. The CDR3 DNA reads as TGTGCCAGCAGCTTCGGGACAGGGAACTATGGCTACACCTTC.

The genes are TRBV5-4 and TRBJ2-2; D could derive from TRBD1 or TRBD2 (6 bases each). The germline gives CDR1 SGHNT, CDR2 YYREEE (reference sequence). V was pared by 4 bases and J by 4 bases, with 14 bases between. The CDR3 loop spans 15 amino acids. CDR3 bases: TGTGCCAGCAGCCCCATGGGGGGCAGCACCGGGGAGCTGTTTTTT. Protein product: CASSPMGGSTGELFF.

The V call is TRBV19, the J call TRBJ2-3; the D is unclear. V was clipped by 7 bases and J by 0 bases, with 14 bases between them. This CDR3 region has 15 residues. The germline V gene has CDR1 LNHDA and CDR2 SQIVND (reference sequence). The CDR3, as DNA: TGTGCCAGTACCGTTACCTACCGTAGCACAGATACGCAGTATTTT. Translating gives CASTVTYRSTDTQYF.

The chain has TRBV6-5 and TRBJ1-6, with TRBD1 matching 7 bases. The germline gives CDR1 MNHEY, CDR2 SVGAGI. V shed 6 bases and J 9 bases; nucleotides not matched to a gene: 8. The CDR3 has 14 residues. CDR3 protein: CASRKTGFSSPLHF. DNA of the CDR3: TGTGCCAGCAGGAAGACAGGGTTTAGTTCACCCCTCCACTTT.

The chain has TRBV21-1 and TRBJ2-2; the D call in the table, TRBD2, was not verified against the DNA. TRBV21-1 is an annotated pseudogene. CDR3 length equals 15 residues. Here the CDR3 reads CASRASWSSTGELFF. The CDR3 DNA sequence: TGTGCCAGCAGAGCCTCCTGGTCCTCCACCGGGGAGCTGTTTTTT.

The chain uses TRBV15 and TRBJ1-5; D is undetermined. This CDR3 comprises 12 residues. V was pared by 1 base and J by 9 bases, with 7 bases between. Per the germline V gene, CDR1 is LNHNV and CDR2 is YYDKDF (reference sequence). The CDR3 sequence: CATSRGEPPQHF. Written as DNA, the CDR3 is TGTGCCACCAGCAGAGGAGAGCCGCCCCAGCATTTT.

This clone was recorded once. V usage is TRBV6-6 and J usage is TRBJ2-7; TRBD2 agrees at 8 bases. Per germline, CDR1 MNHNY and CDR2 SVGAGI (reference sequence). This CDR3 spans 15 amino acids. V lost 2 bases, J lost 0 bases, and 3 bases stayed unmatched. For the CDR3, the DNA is TGTGCCAGCAGTTACGCGCGGGGGGCCTCCTACGAGCAGTACTTC. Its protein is CASSYARGASYEQYF.

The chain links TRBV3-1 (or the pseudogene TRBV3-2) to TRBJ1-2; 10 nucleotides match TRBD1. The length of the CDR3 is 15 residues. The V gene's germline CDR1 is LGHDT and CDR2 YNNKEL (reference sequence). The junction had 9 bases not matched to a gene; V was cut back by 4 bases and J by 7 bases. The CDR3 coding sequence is TGTGCCAGCAGCCCGACAGGGGGCGGTAGGGCTGGCTACACCTTC. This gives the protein CASSPTGGGRAGYTF.

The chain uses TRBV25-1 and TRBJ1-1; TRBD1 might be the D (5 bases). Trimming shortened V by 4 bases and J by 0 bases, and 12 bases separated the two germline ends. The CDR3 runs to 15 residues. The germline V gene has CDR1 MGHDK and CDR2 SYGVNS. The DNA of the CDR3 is TGTGCCAGCAGTGGCACCTGGGGGGTGAACACTGAAGCTTTCTTT. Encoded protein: CASSGTWGVNTEAFF.

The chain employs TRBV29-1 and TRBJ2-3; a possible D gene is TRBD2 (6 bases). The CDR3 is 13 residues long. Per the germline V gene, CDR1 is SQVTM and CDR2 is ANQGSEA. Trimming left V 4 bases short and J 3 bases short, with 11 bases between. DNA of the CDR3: TGCAGCGTTGGTGCGGGGCAAACAGATACGCAGTATTTT. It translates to CSVGAGQTDTQYF.

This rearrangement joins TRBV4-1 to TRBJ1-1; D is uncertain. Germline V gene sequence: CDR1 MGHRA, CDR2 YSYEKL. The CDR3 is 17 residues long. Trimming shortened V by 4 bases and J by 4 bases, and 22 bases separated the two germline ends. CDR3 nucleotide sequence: TGCGCCAGCAGCCCGAAGAGGGTGAAAGGGTGGGGCACTGAAGCTTTCTTT. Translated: CASSPKRVKGWGTEAFF.

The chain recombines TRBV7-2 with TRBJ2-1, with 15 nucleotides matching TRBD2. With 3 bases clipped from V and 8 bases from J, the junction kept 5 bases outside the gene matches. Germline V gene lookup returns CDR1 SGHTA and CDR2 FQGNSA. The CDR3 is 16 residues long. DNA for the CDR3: TGTGCCAGCAGCTTTGGACTAGCGGGGGGGTATGATGAGCAGTTCTTC. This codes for CASSFGLAGGYDEQFF. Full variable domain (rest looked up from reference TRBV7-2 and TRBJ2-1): GAGVSQSPSNKVTEKGKDVELRCDPISGHTALYWYRQSLGQGLEFLIYFQGNSAPDKSGLPSDRFSAERTGGSVSTLTIQRTQQEDSAVYLCASSFGLAGGYDEQFFGPGTRLTVL.